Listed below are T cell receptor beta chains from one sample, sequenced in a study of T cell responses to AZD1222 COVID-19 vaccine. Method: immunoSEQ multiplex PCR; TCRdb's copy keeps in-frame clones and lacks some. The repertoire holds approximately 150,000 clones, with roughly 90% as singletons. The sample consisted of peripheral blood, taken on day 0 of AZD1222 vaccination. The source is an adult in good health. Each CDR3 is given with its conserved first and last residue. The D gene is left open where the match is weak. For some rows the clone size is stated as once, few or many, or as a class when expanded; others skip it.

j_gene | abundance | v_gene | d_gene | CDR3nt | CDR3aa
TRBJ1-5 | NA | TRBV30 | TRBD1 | TGTGCCTGGAGTGTAAGGGGGCCGGGACAGGGGAATCAGCCCCAGCATTTT | CAWSVRGPGQGNQPQHF
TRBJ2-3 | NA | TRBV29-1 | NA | TGCAGCGTTGAGGTCGCCAGCCCCACAGATACGCAGTATTTT | CSVEVASPTDTQYF
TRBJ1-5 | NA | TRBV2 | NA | TGTGCCAGCAGTTTAACCAACCAGCCCCAGCATTTT | CASSLTNQPQHF
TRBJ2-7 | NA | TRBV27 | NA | TGTGCCAGCAGTTTAGTCGGAAAAGCCTACGAGCAGTACTTC | CASSLVGKAYEQYF
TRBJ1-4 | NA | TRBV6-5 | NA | TGTGCCAGCAGTTACTCACAGGGTGATGAAAAACTGTTTTTT | CASSYSQGDEKLFF
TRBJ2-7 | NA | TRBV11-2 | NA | TGTGCCAGCAGCTTCGGAGGGATCTACGAGCAGTACTTC | CASSFGGIYEQYF
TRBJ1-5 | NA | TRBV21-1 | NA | TGTGCCACCGTCAAGACAGGGGGCAATCAGCCCCAGCATTTT | CATVKTGGNQPQHF
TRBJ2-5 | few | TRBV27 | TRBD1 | TGTGCCAGCAGTTTAGACAGGGATGGGCGAGAGACCCAGTACTTC | CASSLDRDGRETQYF
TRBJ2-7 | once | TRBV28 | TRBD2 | TGTGCCAGCAGCCCGGGACTAGCGGGAGGGGGAAACTCCTACGAGCAGTACTTC | CASSPGLAGGGNSYEQYF
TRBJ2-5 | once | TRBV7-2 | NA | TGTGCCAGCAGCTTAGCGGCGGTCGCGGAGACCCAGTACTTC | CASSLAAVAETQYF
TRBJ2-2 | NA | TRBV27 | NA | TGTGCCAGCATAAGTTGGGGGACCGGGGAGCTGTTTTTT | CASISWGTGELFF
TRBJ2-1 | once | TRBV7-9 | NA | TGTGCCAGCAGCCCCAGGGGGGGACAGAGCTCCTACAATGAGCAGTTCTTC | CASSPRGGQSSYNEQFF
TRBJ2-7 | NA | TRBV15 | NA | TGTGCCACCAGCAGAGACGGGTCGGGGTACGAGCAGTACTTC | CATSRDGSGYEQYF
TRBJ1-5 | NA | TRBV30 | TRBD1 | TGTGCCTGGAGTGTGGACAGGGGAAGGGCCCAGCATTTT | CAWSVDRGRAQHF
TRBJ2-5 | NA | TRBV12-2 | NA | TGTGCAGCCCTGGGGGGTGGACAAGAGACCCAGTACTTC | CAALGGGQETQYF
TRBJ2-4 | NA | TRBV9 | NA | TGTGCCAGCAGCGTAGAGGCGGAGTCCCCCCAGTACTTC | CASSVEAESPQYF
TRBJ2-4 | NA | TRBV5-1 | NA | TGCGCCAGCAGCTTGGGTCTACAAAACATTCAGTACTTC | CASSLGLQNIQYF
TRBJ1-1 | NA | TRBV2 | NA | TGTGCCAGCAGTGAAAGGGCGGGCACTGAAGCTTTCTTT | CASSERAGTEAFF
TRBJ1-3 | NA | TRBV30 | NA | TGTGCCTGGGCCCTGGGGTACGGAAACACCATATATTTT | CAWALGYGNTIYF
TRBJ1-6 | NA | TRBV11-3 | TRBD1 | TGTGCCAGCAGCTTAGCCCGCCGGGACAGGGGCTTTCGGACACCCCTCCACTTT | CASSLARRDRGFRTPLHF
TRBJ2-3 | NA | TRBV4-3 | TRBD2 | TGCGCCAGCAGCCAAGAATGGACTAGCGGGTATCGCACAGATACGCAGTATTTT | CASSQEWTSGYRTDTQYF
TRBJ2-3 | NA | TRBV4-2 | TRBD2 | TGTGCCAGCAGCCAAGCTGGAGCGGGGGCTGGAGGAGATACGCAGTATTTT | CASSQAGAGAGGDTQYF
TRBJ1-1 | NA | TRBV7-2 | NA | TGTGCCAGCAGCCCGCAGGGAAGAGGCACTGAAGCTTTCTTT | CASSPQGRGTEAFF
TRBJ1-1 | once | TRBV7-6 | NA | TGTGCCAGCAGCTTAAACTGGGCTGAAGCTTTCTTT | CASSLNWAEAFF
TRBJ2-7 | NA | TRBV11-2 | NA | TGTGCCAGCAGCTTCAATGCAGGGGCCTACGAGCAGTACTTC | CASSFNAGAYEQYF
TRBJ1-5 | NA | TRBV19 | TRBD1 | TGTGCCAGTAGTATACCGACAGGGTATAGCAATCAGCCCCAGCATTTT | CASSIPTGYSNQPQHF
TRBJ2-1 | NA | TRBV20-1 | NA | TGCAGTGCTGGTGGGGGATCCTACAATGAGCAGTTCTTC | CSAGGGSYNEQFF
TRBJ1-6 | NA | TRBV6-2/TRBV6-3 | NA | TGTGCCAGCAGCCCTGGGGTTTCGGTGGGAGATTCACCCCTCCACTTT | CASSPGVSVGDSPLHF
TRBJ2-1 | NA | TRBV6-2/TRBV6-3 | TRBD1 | TGTGCCAGCAGTTACTCGAGGGGGCAGGGGTACAATGAGCAGTTCTTC | CASSYSRGQGYNEQFF
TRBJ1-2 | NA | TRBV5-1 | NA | TGCGCCAGCAGTCGGGACCAAGAAGGCTACACCTTC | CASSRDQEGYTF
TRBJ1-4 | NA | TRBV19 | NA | TGTGCCAGTAGCAAGGGGGATGTGATTGTAAACGAAAAACTGTTTTTT | CASSKGDVIVNEKLFF
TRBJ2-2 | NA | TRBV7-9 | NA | TGTGCCAGCAGCTCCGAGGAGGGGGCGGACGGGGAGCTGTTTTTT | CASSSEEGADGELFF
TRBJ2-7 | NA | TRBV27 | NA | TGTGCCAGCAGGGGGGGGCAGCGAGGTAGGGAGCAGTACTTC | CASRGGQRGREQYF
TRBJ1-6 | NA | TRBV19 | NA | TGTGCCAGTAGTATAGGAAGAAGCTATAATTCACCCCTCCACTTT | CASSIGRSYNSPLHF
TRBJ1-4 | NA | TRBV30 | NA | TGTGCCTGGATGCCAGCAGGGCGAAGGGAACTGTTTTTT | CAWMPAGRRELFF
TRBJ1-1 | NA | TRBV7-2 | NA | TGTGCCAGCAGCTTAGGGGGATCCGGGCCCGGAACTTTCTTT | CASSLGGSGPGTFF
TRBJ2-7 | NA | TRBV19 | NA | TGTGCCAGTAGTATCAGTTCCGCCTCCTACGAGCAGTACTTC | CASSISSASYEQYF
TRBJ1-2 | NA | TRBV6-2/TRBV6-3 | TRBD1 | TGTGCCAGCAGCCAGGACAGGGACGACTATGGCTACACCTTC | CASSQDRDDYGYTF
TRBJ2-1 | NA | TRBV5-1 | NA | TGCGCCAGCAGTAATCTTTACAATGAGCAGTTCTTC | CASSNLYNEQFF
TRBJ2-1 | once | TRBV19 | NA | TGTGCCAGTACCTATCTACCGGGCGAGTTCTTC | CASTYLPGEFF
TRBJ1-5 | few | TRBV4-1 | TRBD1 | TGCGCCAGCAGCCAAGTGCCAGGGGGAGAGACTCAGCCCCAGCATTTT | CASSQVPGGETQPQHF
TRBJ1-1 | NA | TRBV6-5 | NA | TGTGCCAGCAGTTATGGGGGCGGGAACACTGAAGCTTTCTTT | CASSYGGGNTEAFF
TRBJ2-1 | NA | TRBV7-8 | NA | TGTGCCAGCAGCTTCGGTCAGGCGGAGGCCGACAATGAGCAGTTCTTC | CASSFGQAEADNEQFF